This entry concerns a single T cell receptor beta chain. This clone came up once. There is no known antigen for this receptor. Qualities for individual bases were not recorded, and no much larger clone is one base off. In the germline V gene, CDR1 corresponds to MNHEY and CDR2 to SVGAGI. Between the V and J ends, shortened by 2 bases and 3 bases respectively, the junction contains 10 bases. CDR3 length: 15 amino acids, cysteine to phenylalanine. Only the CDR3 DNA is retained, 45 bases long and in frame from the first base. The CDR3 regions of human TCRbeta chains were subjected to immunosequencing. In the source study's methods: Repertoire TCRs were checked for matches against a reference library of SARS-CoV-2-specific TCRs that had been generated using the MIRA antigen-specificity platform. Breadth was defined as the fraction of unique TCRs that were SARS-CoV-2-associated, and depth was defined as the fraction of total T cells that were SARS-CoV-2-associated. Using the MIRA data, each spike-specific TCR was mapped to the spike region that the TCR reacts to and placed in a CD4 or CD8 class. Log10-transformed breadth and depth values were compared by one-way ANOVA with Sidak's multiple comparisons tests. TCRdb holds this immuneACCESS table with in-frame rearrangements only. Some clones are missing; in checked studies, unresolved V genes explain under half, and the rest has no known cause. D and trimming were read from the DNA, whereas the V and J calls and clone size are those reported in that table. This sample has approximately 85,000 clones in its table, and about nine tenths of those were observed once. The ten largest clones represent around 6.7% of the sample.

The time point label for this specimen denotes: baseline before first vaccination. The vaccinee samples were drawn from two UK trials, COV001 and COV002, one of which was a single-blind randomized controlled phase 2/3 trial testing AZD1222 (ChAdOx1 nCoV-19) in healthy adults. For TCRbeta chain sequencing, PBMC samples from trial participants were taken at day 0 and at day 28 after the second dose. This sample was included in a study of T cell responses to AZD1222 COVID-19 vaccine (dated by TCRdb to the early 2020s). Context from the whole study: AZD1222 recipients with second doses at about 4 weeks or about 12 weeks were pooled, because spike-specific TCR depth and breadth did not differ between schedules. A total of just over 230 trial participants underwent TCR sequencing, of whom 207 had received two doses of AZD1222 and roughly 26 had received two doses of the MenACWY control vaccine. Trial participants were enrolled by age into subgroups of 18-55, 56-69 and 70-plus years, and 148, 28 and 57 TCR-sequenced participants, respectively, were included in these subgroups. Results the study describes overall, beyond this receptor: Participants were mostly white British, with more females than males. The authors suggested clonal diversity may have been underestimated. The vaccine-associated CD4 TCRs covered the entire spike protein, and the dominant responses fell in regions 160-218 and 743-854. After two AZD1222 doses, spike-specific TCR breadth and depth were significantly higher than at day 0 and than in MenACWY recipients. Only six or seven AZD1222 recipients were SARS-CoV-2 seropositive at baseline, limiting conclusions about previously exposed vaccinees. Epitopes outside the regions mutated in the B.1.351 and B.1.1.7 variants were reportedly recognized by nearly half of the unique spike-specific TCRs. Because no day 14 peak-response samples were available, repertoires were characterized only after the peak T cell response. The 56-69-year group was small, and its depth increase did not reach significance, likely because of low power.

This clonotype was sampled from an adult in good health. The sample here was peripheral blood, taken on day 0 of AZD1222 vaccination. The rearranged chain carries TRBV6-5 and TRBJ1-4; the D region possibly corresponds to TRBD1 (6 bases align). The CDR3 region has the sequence CASSYQGPANEKLFF. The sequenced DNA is TGTGCCAGCAGTTACCAGGGGCCGGCTAATGAAAAACTGTTTTTT.